This entry lists 10 T cell receptor beta chains sequenced from one sample in a study of T cell changes during pregnancy in multiple sclerosis. Measured with immunoSEQ multiplex PCR; TCRdb has only the in-frame clones, and not every one. The sample includes almost 20,000 clones, about 85% of them seen just once. Sequencing used CD8+ T cells from peripheral blood mononuclear cells, obtained in the third trimester of pregnancy. The source of these receptors is a female donor in good health, enrolled as a control in a pregnancy study.

The rearrangement links TRBV6-1 to TRBJ1-5, with D maybe TRBD1 (5 bases). CDR3 length equals 14 residues. The germline V gene has CDR1 MNHNS and CDR2 SASEGT. The germline V and J ends were trimmed by 8 bases and 0 bases, with 11 bases remaining between them. CDR3 sequence reads: CASGRGYSNQPQHF. DNA of the CDR3: TGTGCCAGCGGGAGGGGCTATAGCAATCAGCCCCAGCATTTT.

This clone was seen more than once but under ten times. The chain is built from TRBV4-1 and TRBJ2-6; possibly TRBD2 for D (5 bases). The germline CDR1 and CDR2 sequences are MGHRA and YSYEKL. V dropped 1 base and J dropped 0 bases, with 7 bases sitting between them. The CDR3 contains 16 residues. This chain's CDR3 is CASSQVRDSGANVLTF. The CDR3 DNA follows: TGCGCCAGCAGCCAAGTTCGGGACTCTGGGGCCAACGTCCTGACTTTC.

The chain recombines TRBV7-9 with TRBJ2-1; maybe TRBD1 (6 bases). The germline V and J ends were trimmed by 5 bases and 0 bases, with 20 bases remaining between them. The CDR3 runs 18 residues. CDR1 and CDR2 from the germline V gene are SEHNR and FQNEAQ (reference sequence). The CDR3: CASSLQGALKNSYNEQFF. CDR3 bases: TGTGCCAGCAGCCTACAGGGTGCTCTTAAGAACTCCTACAATGAGCAGTTCTTC.

The chain links TRBV6-1 to TRBJ2-7, with TRBD1 matching 8 bases. The CDR3 has 14 residues. Per the germline V gene, CDR1 is MNHNS and CDR2 is SASEGT. V lost 5 bases to trimming and J lost 3 bases; unmatched junction nucleotides: 6. CDR3 nucleotides: TGTGCCAGCAGTCAGACAGGGGAAGGCTACGAGCAGTACTTC. Translating gives CASSQTGEGYEQYF.

This clone has more than one count but fewer than ten. The gene calls are TRBV15 and TRBJ2-3, with TRBD2 matching 9 bases. Germline CDR1 is LNHNV and CDR2 is YYDKDF (reference sequence). This CDR3 has 16 amino acids. V was clipped by 3 bases and J by 0 bases; unmatched bases: 4. As DNA, the CDR3 is TGTGCCACCAGCAGGCGACTAGCGGCTAGCACAGATACGCAGTATTTT. Translation: CATSRRLAASTDTQYF. Supplemented by reference TRBV15 and TRBJ2-3, the full variable domain reads DAMVIQNPRYQVTQFGKPVTLSCSQTLNHNVMYWYQQKSSQAPKLLFHYYDKDFNNEADTPDNFQSRRPNTSFCFLDIRSPGLGDTAMYLCATSRRLAASTDTQYFGPGTRLTVL.

The rearrangement joins TRBV7-9 to TRBJ1-6, with a tentative D call TRBD1 (5 bases). The CDR3 covers 14 residues. CDR1 and CDR2 from the germline V gene are SEHNR and FQNEAQ (reference sequence). Trimming took off 5 bases at V and 8 bases at J, with 13 bases between the two ends. The CDR3 protein is CASSSDRTDSPLHF. CDR3 DNA sequence: TGTGCCAGCAGCAGCGACAGAACCGATTCACCCCTCCACTTT.

The J gene is TRBJ2-7, the V gene TRBV15, with 8 nucleotides matching TRBD2. With 3 bases clipped from V and 2 bases from J, the junction kept 6 bases outside the gene matches. Germline CDR1 LNHNV, CDR2 YYDKDF (reference sequence). The CDR3 extends over 15 amino acids. The DNA for the CDR3 is TGTGCCACCAGCAGGGCGCTAGCGGGCGCCTACGAGCAGTACTTC. Its translation is CATSRALAGAYEQYF.

The rearrangement links TRBV19 to TRBJ1-1; D is ambiguous. From germline, CDR1 is LNHDA and CDR2 SQIVND (reference sequence). V was cut by 6 bases and J by 4 bases, with 3 bases left in between. This CDR3 is 10 amino acids long. CDR3 amino acids: CASRATEAFF. Here the CDR3 DNA reads TGTGCCAGTAGGGCCACTGAAGCTTTCTTT.

The rearrangement uses TRBV7-9 and TRBJ2-3; 9 bases are a match to TRBD1. V shed 4 bases and J 6 bases; nucleotides not matched to a gene: 14. The CDR3 runs 17 residues. The V gene's germline CDR1 is SEHNR and CDR2 FQNEAQ (reference sequence). The CDR3 loop reads CASSSTSFRQGEDTQYF. In DNA, the CDR3 is TGTGCCAGCAGCTCCACCTCCTTTAGACAGGGGGAGGATACGCAGTATTTT.

The rearrangement uses TRBV4-3 and TRBJ2-1; D may be TRBD2 (5 bases). CDR1 and CDR2 from the germline V gene are LGHNA and YSLEER. Trimming took off 4 bases at V and 6 bases at J, with 22 bases between the two ends. The CDR3 has 17 residues. CDR3 DNA sequence: TGCGCCAGCAGCCCACGCCTAGCTGCCGTAGGTGGCAATGAGCAGTTCTTC. Its translation is CASSPRLAAVGGNEQFF.